This TCR beta chain was recovered during a study of T cells in localized non-small cell lung cancer. The study, taken as a whole, reports: Patients showing higher blood T cell density tended to see longer overall survival. The highest T cell clonality was in uninvolved adjacent lung, above tumor. Sequencing covered just one tumor region, so heterogeneity cannot be ruled out.

Assay used: immunoSEQ multiplex PCR; TCRdb lists only in-frame clones, some missing. The sample yields tens of thousands of clones, about 91% seen once. V was clipped by 4 bases and J by 1 base, with 17 bases between them. Germline CDR1 and CDR2: SGHRS and YFSETQ. There are 16 residues in the CDR3. Notes on this clone: Its antigen remains unknown.

The gene calls are TRBV5-1 and TRBJ1-2; D perhaps matches TRBD1 (5 bases). The clonotype comes from a man aged 40-75 years with stage I squamous cell lung carcinoma. The sample here was peripheral blood, taken before any cancer treatment. This CDR3 reads CASSQGGAELNYGYTF. CDR3 in DNA: TGCGCCAGCAGCCAAGGAGGGGCAGAACTTAACTATGGCTACACCTTC.